The rows below give T cell receptor beta chains drawn from one sample of a study of blood T cell repertoires in COVID-19. Some clones are missing from TCRdb's copy, which holds only in-frame ones; the method was immunoSEQ multiplex PCR. This table holds some 20,000 clones, 90% found once. Material: peripheral blood. These receptors were obtained from a man between 65 and 85 years old with acute or convalescent COVID-19. CDR3s include the opening cysteine and the closing phenylalanine or tryptophan.

V gene: TRBV4-3
J gene: TRBJ2-4
CDR3 protein: CASSQERETGRAVAKNIQYF

V gene: TRBV5-1
J gene: TRBJ2-7
CDR3 protein: CASSLQGPPDEQYF

V gene: TRBV9
J gene: TRBJ1-5
CDR3 protein: CASSVTGQSNQPQHF

V gene: TRBV28
J gene: TRBJ2-7
CDR3 protein: CASSSLISGGQYF

V gene: TRBV3-1/TRBV3-2
J gene: TRBJ2-7
CDR3 protein: CASSSYGGSEQYF

V gene: TRBV29-1
J gene: TRBJ1-1
CDR3 protein: CSVHRDRGQSTEAFF

V gene: TRBV5-1
J gene: TRBJ2-7
CDR3 protein: CASSLSLAEEQYF

V gene: TRBV3-1/TRBV3-2
J gene: TRBJ1-1
CDR3 protein: CASGMGGTEAFF

V gene: TRBV5-1
J gene: TRBJ1-3
CDR3 protein: CASSRGGYSGNTIYF

V gene: TRBV21-1
J gene: TRBJ2-2
CDR3 protein: CASSKAPLAGTGELFF

V gene: TRBV6-2/TRBV6-3
J gene: TRBJ1-5
CDR3 protein: CASSLPPGQGDRPQHF

V gene: TRBV18
J gene: TRBJ2-7
CDR3 protein: CASSLGLGDYEQYF

V gene: TRBV15
J gene: TRBJ2-3
CDR3 protein: CATSRDPSETDTQYF

V gene: TRBV19
J gene: TRBJ2-7
CDR3 protein: CASSPLAGSYEQYF

V gene: TRBV18
J gene: TRBJ2-7
CDR3 protein: CASSPGGFSYEQYF

V gene: TRBV6-6
J gene: TRBJ2-6
CDR3 protein: CASSRRTPGTGTTGANVLTF

V gene: TRBV28
J gene: TRBJ2-5
CDR3 protein: CASSFSQGWETQYF

V gene: TRBV28
J gene: TRBJ2-2
CDR3 protein: CASSLYHFISSETGELFF

V gene: TRBV11-2
J gene: TRBJ2-7
CDR3 protein: CASRLWGQGRREQYF

V gene: TRBV6-5
J gene: TRBJ1-1
CDR3 protein: CASRSGRTNTEAFF

V gene: TRBV19
J gene: TRBJ1-6
CDR3 protein: CASSQTLNSPLHF

V gene: TRBV20-1
J gene: TRBJ2-3
CDR3 protein: CSASPWDRVADTQYF

V gene: TRBV2
J gene: TRBJ2-7
CDR3 protein: CASSGTSEISYEQYF

V gene: TRBV19
J gene: TRBJ1-2
CDR3 protein: CASSIGQANYGYTF

V gene: TRBV4-1
J gene: TRBJ1-1
CDR3 protein: CASSQRTGGFQAFF

V gene: TRBV5-5
J gene: TRBJ2-5
CDR3 protein: CASSLVTGVLLETQYF

V gene: TRBV29-1
J gene: TRBJ2-5
CDR3 protein: CSAAVRGLQETQYF

V gene: TRBV4-3
J gene: TRBJ1-6
CDR3 protein: CASSRDRVVAPLHF

V gene: TRBV5-4
J gene: TRBJ1-2
CDR3 protein: CASSRTGKYGYTF

V gene: TRBV6-5
J gene: TRBJ1-2
CDR3 protein: CASSYPPGGSWTF

V gene: TRBV19
J gene: TRBJ2-1
CDR3 protein: CASSIARSEVQFF

V gene: TRBV28
J gene: TRBJ1-5
CDR3 protein: CASSPLTLGNQPQHF

V gene: TRBV5-4
J gene: TRBJ2-6
CDR3 protein: CASSLDPTRAGANVLTF

V gene: TRBV5-6
J gene: TRBJ1-5
CDR3 protein: CASSFKGKSQPQHF

V gene: TRBV29-1
J gene: TRBJ2-1
CDR3 protein: CSQAGYNEQFF

V gene: TRBV28
J gene: TRBJ1-2
CDR3 protein: CASSLRQGFYTF

V gene: TRBV5-4
J gene: TRBJ1-2
CDR3 protein: CASSPDINYGYTF

V gene: TRBV9
J gene: TRBJ2-1
CDR3 protein: CASSVRGTSTRDEQFF

V gene: TRBV19
J gene: TRBJ2-6
CDR3 protein: CASSSGELSSGANVLTF

V gene: TRBV6-2/TRBV6-3
J gene: TRBJ1-2
CDR3 protein: CASSGYRGRDYGYTF

V gene: TRBV5-4
J gene: TRBJ2-7
CDR3 protein: CASSFGTNPYEQYF

V gene: TRBV19
J gene: TRBJ2-7
CDR3 protein: CASSIGDTVVPYEQYF